This is a list of T cell receptor beta chains from one sample in a study of T cell responses to AZD1222 COVID-19 vaccine. Libraries were prepared by immunoSEQ multiplex PCR; TCRdb keeps only in-frame clonotypes and omits some of them. The table lists about 140,000 clones, 92% of them singletons. Here the sequenced sample was peripheral blood, taken on day 0 of AZD1222 vaccination. Receptor source: an adult in good health. Each CDR3 is given with its conserved first and last residue. The D gene is left open where the match is weak. Only some rows state a clone size, as once, few, many or a class for expanded clones.

TRBJ1-2 | NA | NA | TRBV6-6 | 13 | CASKSETDYGYTF | TGTGCCAGCAAGTCCGAGACAGACTATGGCTACACCTTC
TRBJ2-2 | NA | NA | TRBV30 | 12 | CAEGVNTGELFF | TGTGCCGAGGGGGTGAACACCGGGGAGCTGTTTTTT
TRBJ2-1 | NA | NA | TRBV24-1 | 16 | CATSDSTSRSYNEQFF | TGTGCCACCAGTGATTCGACCTCTAGATCCTACAATGAGCAGTTCTTC
TRBJ1-5 | NA | NA | TRBV13 | 14 | CASRESVGNQPQHF | TGTGCCAGCAGGGAATCGGTTGGCAATCAGCCCCAGCATTTT
TRBJ2-1 | TRBD2 | NA | TRBV7-9 | 15 | CASSRSGREGNEQFF | TGTGCCAGCAGCCGTAGCGGGAGGGAGGGTAATGAGCAGTTCTTC
TRBJ2-3 | TRBD2 | once | TRBV28 | 15 | CASSLAGEGTDTQYF | TGTGCCAGCAGTCTAGCGGGAGAGGGAACAGATACGCAGTATTTT
TRBJ2-5 | NA | NA | TRBV6-5 | 13 | CASSHGTVETQYF | TGTGCCAGCAGCCACGGGACGGTTGAGACCCAGTACTTC
TRBJ1-2 | NA | NA | TRBV5-4 | 15 | CASSLAGTSNYGYTF | TGTGCCAGCAGCTTGGCCGGGACCTCTAACTATGGCTACACCTTC
TRBJ2-2 | NA | NA | TRBV6-2/TRBV6-3 | 17 | CASSYTPDERGRRELFF | TGTGCCAGCAGTTACACCCCCGACGAAAGAGGACGCCGGGAGCTGTTTTTT
TRBJ2-3 | TRBD2 | NA | TRBV2 | 17 | CASSEVGRALSTDTQYF | TGTGCCAGCAGTGAGGTTGGGAGGGCCCTTTCCACAGATACGCAGTATTTT
TRBJ2-3 | TRBD1 | NA | TRBV5-1 | 13 | CASAGQGADTQYF | TGCGCCAGCGCTGGACAGGGGGCAGATACGCAGTATTTT
TRBJ2-7 | TRBD2 | few | TRBV11-3 | 14 | CASSPTSVAYEQYF | TGTGCCAGCAGCCCTACTAGCGTAGCCTACGAGCAGTACTTC
TRBJ2-1 | NA | NA | TRBV28 | 13 | CASKGNSYNEQFF | TGTGCCAGCAAAGGGAACTCCTACAATGAGCAGTTCTTC
TRBJ2-1 | TRBD2 | NA | TRBV11-2 | 17 | CASTSRAAGGVYNEQFF | TGTGCCAGCACCTCAAGGGCAGCGGGAGGAGTTTACAATGAGCAGTTCTTC
TRBJ1-5 | TRBD1 | NA | TRBV19 | 15 | CASTHPGQGGQPQHF | TGTGCCAGTACCCACCCGGGACAGGGGGGTCAGCCCCAGCATTTT
TRBJ1-1 | TRBD1 | NA | TRBV7-2 | 13 | CASSQQGFPEAFF | TGTGCCAGCAGCCAACAGGGGTTCCCTGAAGCTTTCTTT
TRBJ1-1 | NA | NA | TRBV19 | 13 | CASSIDRDIEAFF | TGTGCCAGTAGTATAGACCGGGACATTGAAGCTTTCTTT
TRBJ2-1 | TRBD2 | NA | TRBV6-5 | 14 | CASRGLAGVNEQFF | TGTGCCAGCAGGGGACTAGCGGGAGTTAACGAGCAGTTCTTC
TRBJ1-2 | TRBD1 | NA | TRBV6-5 | 15 | CASSPRDRLRDGYTF | TGTGCCAGCAGTCCCAGGGACAGGCTCAGGGATGGCTACACCTTC
TRBJ2-7 | NA | NA | TRBV29-1 | 16 | CSVEIPETSRKYEQYF | TGCAGCGTTGAAATCCCTGAAACTAGCAGAAAGTACGAGCAGTACTTC
TRBJ1-4 | NA | few | TRBV4-3 | 15 | CASSQGGQKDEKLFF | TGCGCCAGCAGCCAAGGGGGACAAAAGGATGAAAAACTGTTTTTT
TRBJ2-2 | NA | NA | TRBV5-5 | 12 | CASSLLNGELFF | TGTGCCAGCAGCTTATTAAACGGGGAGCTGTTTTTT
TRBJ2-7 | TRBD1 | NA | TRBV4-1 | 15 | CASSQGGTGTWEQYF | TGCGCCAGCAGCCAAGGGGGGACAGGGACGTGGGAGCAGTACTTC
TRBJ2-7 | TRBD2 | NA | TRBV4-1 | 16 | CASSFLSGTNSYEQYF | TGCGCCAGCAGTTTTCTTAGCGGGACGAACTCCTACGAGCAGTACTTC
TRBJ2-3 | NA | NA | TRBV6-5 | 13 | CASSSLQGDTQYF | TGTGCCAGCAGTTCCCTACAGGGAGATACGCAGTATTTT
TRBJ2-5 | NA | NA | TRBV28 | 12 | CAIEGGTETQYF | TGTGCCATCGAAGGGGGGACGGAGACCCAGTACTTC
TRBJ2-2 | NA | few | TRBV27 | 17 | CASSPTGAGGPSGELFF | TGTGCCAGCAGTCCGACAGGGGCGGGAGGGCCATCCGGGGAGCTGTTTTTT
TRBJ2-1 | TRBD2 | NA | TRBV4-1 | 15 | CASSQAVLAEIGQFF | TGCGCCAGCAGCCAAGCGGTACTAGCGGAGATCGGGCAGTTCTTC
TRBJ1-1 | NA | NA | TRBV5-6 | 16 | CASSWGSTNWDTEAFF | TGTGCCAGCAGCTGGGGGTCGACAAATTGGGACACTGAAGCTTTCTTT
TRBJ1-1 | NA | NA | TRBV18 | 15 | CASVPPTGLNTEAFF | TGTGCCAGCGTCCCACCAACAGGGCTGAACACTGAAGCTTTCTTT
TRBJ2-7 | NA | NA | TRBV7-8 | 12 | CASSLATYEQYF | TGTGCCAGCAGCTTAGCGACGTACGAGCAGTACTTC
TRBJ2-1 | NA | NA | TRBV10-1 | 16 | CASSESTGAVYNEQFF | TGCGCCAGCAGTGAGTCGACGGGCGCGGTTTACAATGAGCAGTTCTTC
TRBJ1-2 | NA | NA | TRBV19 | 15 | CASNPREWTNYGYTF | TGTGCCAGTAACCCTCGGGAGTGGACTAACTATGGCTACACCTTC
TRBJ2-1 | NA | NA | TRBV7-3 | 14 | CASSFRGDYNEQFF | TGTGCCAGCAGCTTCCGCGGAGACTACAATGAGCAGTTCTTC
TRBJ1-1 | NA | NA | TRBV6-5 | 13 | CASSYLNSAEAFF | TGTGCCAGCAGTTACCTCAACAGCGCCGAAGCTTTCTTT
TRBJ2-1 | TRBD2 | NA | TRBV13 | 17 | CASSPRGTSGRRNEQFF | TGTGCCAGCAGCCCTCGTGGGACTAGCGGGAGAAGGAATGAGCAGTTCTTC
TRBJ2-3 | TRBD2 | NA | TRBV10-3 | 15 | CAISDGGRATDTQYF | TGTGCCATCAGTGATGGCGGGAGGGCCACAGATACGCAGTATTTT
TRBJ1-2 | NA | NA | TRBV5-1 | 15 | CASSFGVGRGTGYTF | TGCGCCAGCAGCTTCGGTGTCGGCAGAGGGACGGGCTACACCTTC
TRBJ1-3 | NA | NA | TRBV30 | 14 | CAWSRLITGNTIYF | TGTGCCTGGAGTAGACTGATTACCGGAAACACCATATATTTT
TRBJ2-3 | NA | NA | TRBV19 | 14 | CASKGVGGTDTQYF | TGTGCCAGTAAGGGGGTGGGGGGCACAGATACGCAGTATTTT
TRBJ2-7 | TRBD2 | NA | TRBV7-9 | 17 | CASSPTTSGLYSYEQYF | TGTGCCAGCAGCCCAACGACTAGCGGCCTTTACTCCTACGAGCAGTACTTC
TRBJ1-5 | NA | NA | TRBV27 | 16 | CASSLYPRTPNQPQHF | TGTGCCAGCAGTTTATACCCACGTACCCCCAATCAGCCCCAGCATTTT
TRBJ2-2 | NA | NA | TRBV18 | 13 | CASSPQGDGELFF | TGTGCCAGCTCACCACAAGGCGACGGGGAGCTGTTTTTT
TRBJ1-1 | NA | NA | TRBV5-1 | 16 | CASSSEGLGLNTEAFF | TGCGCCAGCAGCTCGGAGGGGCTAGGGCTGAACACTGAAGCTTTCTTT
TRBJ1-1 | NA | NA | TRBV5-4 | 14 | CASSFGGSNTEAFF | TGTGCCAGCAGCTTCGGGGGATCGAACACTGAAGCTTTCTTT
TRBJ2-1 | TRBD2 | NA | TRBV29-1 | 14 | CSVSGLAGGNEQFF | TGCAGCGTTTCGGGACTAGCGGGAGGGAATGAGCAGTTCTTC
TRBJ1-2 | NA | NA | TRBV7-9 | 16 | CASFKETGLILDGYTF | TGTGCCAGCTTTAAAGAGACAGGACTGATCCTTGATGGCTACACCTTC
TRBJ1-4 | NA | NA | TRBV2 | 15 | CASIDGGITNEKLFF | TGTGCCAGCATCGACGGGGGAATAACTAATGAAAAACTGTTTTTT
TRBJ2-2 | NA | NA | TRBV7-9 | 15 | CASSPGRTNTGELFF | TGTGCCAGCAGCCCGGGGCGGACGAACACCGGGGAGCTGTTTTTT
TRBJ2-7 | NA | NA | TRBV15 | 13 | CATSRDLSYEQYF | TGTGCCACCAGCAGAGATCTGAGCTACGAGCAGTACTTC
TRBJ1-1 | NA | NA | TRBV30 | 12 | CAWGRRDTEAFF | TGTGCCTGGGGTCGGAGAGATACTGAAGCTTTCTTT
TRBJ2-1 | NA | NA | TRBV6-1 | 13 | CASSEARVGEQFF | TGTGCCAGCAGTGAAGCGAGGGTCGGTGAGCAGTTCTTC
TRBJ2-1 | TRBD2 | NA | TRBV6-2/TRBV6-3 | 14 | CASSRSGSPDEQFF | TGTGCCAGCAGCCGTAGCGGGAGTCCCGATGAGCAGTTCTTC
TRBJ2-7 | NA | NA | TRBV10-3 | 14 | CASGRAGSFHEQYF | TGTGCCAGCGGGCGTGCGGGAAGTTTTCACGAGCAGTACTTC
TRBJ2-1 | NA | once | TRBV5-1 | 13 | CASSYLLDNEQFF | TGCGCCAGCAGCTACCTACTCGACAATGAGCAGTTCTTC
TRBJ1-1 | NA | NA | TRBV29-1 | 13 | CSVALALNTEAFF | TGCAGCGTTGCTCTGGCCCTGAACACTGAAGCTTTCTTT
TRBJ2-5 | TRBD1 | NA | TRBV7-6 | 17 | CASSLAGWDRNEETQYF | TGTGCCAGCAGCTTAGCGGGTTGGGACAGGAACGAGGAGACCCAGTACTTC
TRBJ1-4 | NA | NA | TRBV4-2 | 15 | CASSQDGTTSGKLFF | TGTGCCAGCAGCCAAGATGGGACGACTTCGGGAAAACTGTTTTTT
TRBJ2-1 | TRBD2 | NA | TRBV14 | 19 | CASSQGALAGGPVVGEQFF | TGTGCCAGCAGCCAAGGGGCACTAGCGGGAGGGCCTGTCGTGGGTGAGCAGTTCTTC
TRBJ2-1 | NA | NA | TRBV12-3/TRBV12-4 | 13 | CASSLAPGGGEFF | TGTGCCAGCAGTTTAGCGCCGGGGGGCGGGGAGTTCTTC